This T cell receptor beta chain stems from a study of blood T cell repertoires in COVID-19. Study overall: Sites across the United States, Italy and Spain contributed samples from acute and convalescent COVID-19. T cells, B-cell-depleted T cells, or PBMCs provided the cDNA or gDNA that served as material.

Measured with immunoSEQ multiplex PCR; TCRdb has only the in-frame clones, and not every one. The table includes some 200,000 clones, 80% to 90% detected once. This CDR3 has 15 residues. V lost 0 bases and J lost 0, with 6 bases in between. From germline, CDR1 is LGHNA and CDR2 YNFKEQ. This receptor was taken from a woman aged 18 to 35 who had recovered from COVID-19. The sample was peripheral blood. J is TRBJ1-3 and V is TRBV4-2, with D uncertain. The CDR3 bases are TGTGCCAGCAGCCAAGATGGCAGCTCTGGAAACACCATATATTTT. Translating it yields CASSQDGSSGNTIYF.